This T cell receptor beta chain emerged from a study of T cells in Graves' hyperthyroidism and ophthalmopathy. Study summary: At initial diagnosis, before any treatment had begun, peripheral blood was obtained.

Unmatched junction bases numbered 8, after V lost 3 bases and J lost 5 bases. CDR3 length equals 15 residues. CDR1 is DFQATT, CDR2 SNEGSKA, per germline (reference sequence). Clinical symptoms, serum thyroxine, TRAb, thyroid ultrasound and orbital computed tomography established diagnosis. Concerning this clonotype itself: Its specificity is unknown.

There were TCR beta CDR3 regions amplified from RNA transcripts. During a first-round RT-PCR of the TCR CDR3, the HTBI primer set was used. TCRdb redid the calling of the multiplex PCR reads with MiXCR, one entry per CDR3 protein. This table holds 640,000 or so distinct CDR3 sequences, 14% to 15% found once. General study findings and limits: Peripheral blood also featured most of the thyroid clonotypes expanded above 0.001.

This TCR was sampled from a woman in her 40s with Graves' ophthalmopathy. The gene calls are TRBV20-1 and TRBJ2-7; 12 bases line up with TRBD2. Sample: blood. The DNA of the CDR3 is TGCAGTGCTAGGGAACTAGCGGGAGGACCCCACGAGCAGTACTTC. Protein sequence: CSARELAGGPHEQYF.